This TCR beta chain was sequenced during a study of blood T cell repertoires in COVID-19. Overall study context: Spain, Italy and the United States supplied samples that represented acute and convalescent COVID-19.

The data were produced by immunoSEQ multiplex PCR, yet TCRdb's version contains in-frame clones alone and is incomplete. The sample records 250,000 to 350,000 clones, approximately 84% being singletons. The participants were between about 18 and 95 years old and came from roughly 25 US areas. The CDR3 consists of 16 residues. Germline lookup yields CDR1 MNHEY and CDR2 SMNVEV (reference sequence). V shed 6 bases, J shed 2 bases, and the junction held 10 bases outside the gene matches. This receptor was taken from a woman aged 18-30 years who had recovered from COVID-19. The material sequenced was PBMCs or T cells enriched from blood (not recorded which). The chain combines TRBV27 with TRBJ2-3; 8 nucleotides agree with TRBD1. CDR3 loop: CASSMDRAQATDTQYF. DNA of the CDR3: TGTGCCAGCAGCATGGACAGGGCGCAGGCCACAGATACGCAGTATTTT.